The clone carrying this TCR beta chain is a singleton in its sample. This specimen comes from a study of blood T cell repertoires in COVID-19. In the study overall: Acute and convalescent COVID-19 specimens originated in the United States, Italy and Spain.

Source study methods: Amplified reference gene primers provided the basis for estimating nucleated cell counts. Sequenced by immunoSEQ multiplex PCR; TCRdb stores in-frame clones only, minus some. V and J calls and clone size are those listed in that table; D and trimming were worked out from the DNA. The sample yields approximately 200,000 clones, roughly 77% seen once. Trimming cost V 7 bases and J 4 bases; bases outside gene matches: 12. CDR1 LNHDA and CDR2 SQIVND come from the germline V gene (reference sequence). The CDR3 has 15 residues. The sequencing input was peripheral blood. This chain links TRBV19 with TRBJ2-5, with TRBD2 matching over 7 bases. This receptor was identified in a woman in her 40s with COVID-19, enrolled during active disease. CDR3 loop: CASTRGGRGGETQYF. The DNA for the CDR3 is TGTGCCAGTACCCGCGGCGGGAGAGGAGGAGAGACCCAGTACTTC. Looking up the rest from reference TRBV19 and TRBJ2-5 gives the full variable domain: DGGITQSPKYLFRKEGQNVTLSCEQNLNHDAMYWYRQDPGQGLRLIYYSQIVNDFQKGDIAEGYSVSREKKESFPLTVTSAQKNPTAFYLCASTRGGRGGETQYFGPGTRLLVL.